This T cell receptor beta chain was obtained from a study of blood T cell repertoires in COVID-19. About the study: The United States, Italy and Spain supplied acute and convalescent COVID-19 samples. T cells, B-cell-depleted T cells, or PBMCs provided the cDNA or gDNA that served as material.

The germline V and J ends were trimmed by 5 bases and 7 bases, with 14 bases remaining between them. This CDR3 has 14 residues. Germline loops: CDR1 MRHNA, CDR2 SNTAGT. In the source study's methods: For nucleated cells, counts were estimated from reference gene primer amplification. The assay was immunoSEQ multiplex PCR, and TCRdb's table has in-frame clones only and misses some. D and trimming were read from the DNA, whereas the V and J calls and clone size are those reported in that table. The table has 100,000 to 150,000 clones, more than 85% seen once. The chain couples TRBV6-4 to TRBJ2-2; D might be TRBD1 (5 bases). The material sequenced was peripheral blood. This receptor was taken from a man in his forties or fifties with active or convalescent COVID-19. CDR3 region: CASSYKQAVGELFF. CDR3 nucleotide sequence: TGTGCCAGCAGTTACAAACAGGCGGTCGGGGAGCTGTTTTTT.